The next 13 T cell receptor beta chains were all read from a single sample in a study. TCRdb reanalysed the 5' RACE reads using MiXCR and keeps one entry per CDR3 protein. Among 62,000 or so distinct CDR3 sequences listed, about 25% were seen once. Treg sorting used a CD4+CD25+CD127-/low gate. What was sequenced was tumor-infiltrating Tregs sorted from the breast tumor. The source of these receptors is a female donor with breast cancer.

This clonotype has just a few counts. This chain connects TRBV7-3 to TRBJ2-3; TRBD2 might be the D (7 bases). CDR1 and CDR2 from the germline V gene are SGHTA and FQGTGA. There are 14 residues in the CDR3. V was shortened by 0 bases and J by 6 bases, with 10 bases between the two germline ends. The CDR3 protein is CASSLTGGPDTQYF. CDR3 in DNA: TGTGCCAGCAGCTTAACGGGGGGGCCGGATACGCAGTATTTT.

The chain carries TRBV28 and TRBJ2-5; TRBD2 matches at 7 bases. V lost 7 bases to trimming and J lost 7 bases; unmatched junction nucleotides: 12. Germline V gives CDR1 MDHEN, CDR2 SYDVKM. This CDR3 region has 14 residues. DNA for the CDR3: TGTGCCAGCACACTGGCGGGAGCTTCCGGGACCCAGTACTTC. Translated: CASTLAGASGTQYF.

This chain connects TRBV2 to TRBJ2-4; D is perhaps TRBD1 (5 bases). V lost 6 bases, J lost 0 bases, and 12 bases lay in between. The CDR3 is 15 residues long. Germline V gene data show CDR1 as SNHLY and CDR2 as FYNNEI. CDR3 sequence: CASSVSRGAKNIQYF. The CDR3 DNA reads as TGTGCCAGCAGCGTCAGTAGGGGAGCCAAAAACATTCAGTACTTC.

The chain couples TRBV2 to TRBJ1-5, with 7 positions matching TRBD1. Looked up from germline, CDR1 is SNHLY and CDR2 is FYNNEI. Trimming removed 5 bases from V and 7 bases from J; junction bases left unmatched: 5. The CDR3 consists of 13 residues. The CDR3 protein is CASSQGVRQPQHF. The DNA for the CDR3 is TGTGCCAGCAGTCAGGGGGTTAGACAGCCCCAGCATTTT.

This clonotype has only a few counts. This sequence joins TRBV7-2 and TRBJ2-5; D remains unclear. V gave up 2 bases and J gave up 5 bases, with 18 bases separating them. The CDR3 length is 16 residues. Germline CDR1 SGHTA, CDR2 FQGNSA. The CDR3 sequence: CASSLRPPGQQETQYF. The CDR3 bases are TGTGCCAGCAGCTTAAGGCCCCCCGGCCAGCAGGAGACCCAGTACTTC.

The chain carries TRBV4-1 and TRBJ2-5, with 8 bases matching TRBD1. The V segment lost 4 bases and the J segment 0 bases; nucleotides outside the gene matches: 10. CDR3 length: 17 amino acids. The germline V gene has CDR1 MGHRA and CDR2 YSYEKL. The CDR3 loop reads CASSPGQGILYQETQYF. CDR3 DNA sequence: TGCGCCAGCAGCCCCGGACAGGGAATTTTGTACCAAGAGACCCAGTACTTC.

The CDR3 DNA follows: TGTGCCACCAGCAGAGAATCCGGACGAGTGAACACTGAAGCTTTCTTT. Translated, it gives CATSRESGRVNTEAFF. The J gene is TRBJ1-1, the V gene TRBV15, with D unclear. V was trimmed by 0 bases and J by 0 bases, leaving 11 bases between them. Germline V CDR1 and CDR2: LNHNV, YYDKDF (reference sequence). This CDR3 has 16 residues.

The chain links TRBV6-1 to TRBJ1-5; 8 positions agree with TRBD1. J lost 6 bases, V lost 8 bases, and 9 bases had no gene match. This CDR3 comprises 14 residues. From germline, CDR1 is MNHNS and CDR2 SASEGT. CDR3: CASELTGVSQPQHF. CDR3 nucleotide sequence: TGTGCCAGCGAGTTGACAGGGGTCAGTCAGCCCCAGCATTTT.

CDR3 in DNA: TGCTGCGCTAGTCGGGACACAGATACGCAGTATTTT. This codes for CCASRDTDTQYF. The genes are TRBV29-1 and TRBJ2-3; possible D gene TRBD2, 5 bases. Germline V gives CDR1 SQVTM, CDR2 ANQGSEA. This CDR3 comprises 12 residues.

The rearrangement uses TRBV5-5 and TRBJ2-3, with unresolved D. The CDR3 spans 15 residues. Germline CDR1 is SGHKS and CDR2 is YYEKEE (reference sequence). Trimming cost V 1 base and J 2 bases, with 11 bases left between them. This chain's CDR3 is CASSLNSPSTDTQYF. The CDR3 bases are TGTGCCAGCAGCTTGAACAGCCCATCCACAGATACGCAGTATTTT.

This clonotype has a handful of counts. This chain uses TRBV9 with TRBJ2-1; 12 bases fit TRBD2. V dropped 4 bases and J dropped 10; count of bases not matched to a gene: 9. The CDR3 is made up of 15 amino acids. The V gene's germline CDR1 is SGDLS and CDR2 YYNGEE. The CDR3 sequence is CASSPLAGGLEEQFF. The DNA of the CDR3 is TGTGCCAGCAGCCCACTAGCGGGAGGATTAGAAGAGCAGTTCTTC.

This chain links TRBV6-6 with TRBJ1-3; the match to TRBD1 covers 7 bases. The CDR3 loop spans 14 amino acids. Germline V gene sequence: CDR1 MNHNY, CDR2 SVGAGI (reference sequence). V lost 6 bases and J lost 0; bases outside the gene matches: 2. In DNA form, the CDR3 reads TGTGCCAGCAGCCGGGACAGCTCTGGAAACACCATATATTTT. Amino acid sequence: CASSRDSSGNTIYF.

The chain carries TRBV28 and TRBJ1-3; D gene uncertain. The germline V gene has CDR1 MDHEN and CDR2 SYDVKM. V shed 7 bases and J shed 7 bases, with 11 bases lying between them. The CDR3 spans 12 residues. CDR3 sequence reads: CASKGDSNTIYF. Here the CDR3 DNA reads TGTGCCAGCAAGGGCGACTCGAACACCATATATTTT.